The clone carrying this TCR beta chain was seen ten or more times. TCRdb recomputed calls from the 5' RACE reads with MiXCR, one row per CDR3 protein. Of over 25,000 distinct CDR3 sequences listed, 10% to 13% are singletons. The data originate from a study of T cells after yellow fever vaccination. General study results and limits: A secondary response was less intense yet reached its peak sooner, at day 5 versus 15. The authors detected almost none of the vaccine-responding clonotypes in sorted memory subsets on day 0.

The clonotype was recovered from a man between 18 and 35 years old who received the YFV17D yellow fever vaccine. The starting material was PBMCs, either bulk or a sorted T-cell subset (CD4+, CD8+, memory, or dextramer-sorted; not recorded which), obtained approximately 15 days after the first yellow fever vaccination.

Here the CDR3 DNA reads TGTGCCAGCAGTCAAACGCCTGGGTCTGGCTACACCTTC. It codes for CASSQTPGSGYTF. The rearrangement links TRBV12-3 or TRBV12-4 to TRBJ1-2; no reliable D call. This CDR3 region has 13 residues. The V end lost 5 bases, the J end lost 7 bases, and 14 bases lay between the germline ends.